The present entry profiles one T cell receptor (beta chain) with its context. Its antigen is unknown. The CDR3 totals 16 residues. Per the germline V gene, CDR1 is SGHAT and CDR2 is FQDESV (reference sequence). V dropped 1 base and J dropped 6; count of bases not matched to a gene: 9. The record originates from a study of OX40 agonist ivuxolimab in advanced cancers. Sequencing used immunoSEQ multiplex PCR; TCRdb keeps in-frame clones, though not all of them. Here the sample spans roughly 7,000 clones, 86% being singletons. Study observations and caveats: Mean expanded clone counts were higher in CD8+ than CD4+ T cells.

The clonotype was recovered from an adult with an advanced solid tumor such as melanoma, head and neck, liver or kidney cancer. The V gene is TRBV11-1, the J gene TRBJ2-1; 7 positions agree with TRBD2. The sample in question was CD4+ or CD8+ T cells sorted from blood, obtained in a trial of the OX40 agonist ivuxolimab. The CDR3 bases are TGTGCCAGCAGCTTAGGGCGGGAGCGGTCGTCCAATGAGCAGTTCTTC. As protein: CASSLGRERSSNEQFF.